These T cell receptor beta chains were read from a single sample in a study of blood T cell repertoires in COVID-19. The assay was immunoSEQ multiplex PCR, and TCRdb's table has in-frame clones only and misses some. This table holds more than 100,000 clones, around 82% found once. The sequenced material came from peripheral blood. Source of these receptors: a woman aged 30 to 39 who had recovered from COVID-19. The CDR3 runs from the conserved cysteine through the conserved F or W. A D gene is named only where the DNA matches it firmly. The size field is filled for only some rows; it gives once, few, many or a size class.

>-|-|TRBJ1-6|TRBV2
TGTGCCAGCAGTGAGAGGGACAAGCCCAATTCACCCCTCCACTTT
CASSERDKPNSPLHF
>TRBD1|-|TRBJ2-1|TRBV19
TGTGCCAGTTGGACAGGATCAGGGCAGTTCTTC
CASWTGSGQFF
>TRBD2|-|TRBJ2-7|TRBV3-1/TRBV3-2
TGTGCCAGCGGGACTAGCGGCTGGGCCAGGGAGCAGTACTTC
CASGTSGWAREQYF
>TRBD2|-|TRBJ2-1|TRBV5-1
TGCGCCAGCAGCTCGACATACTTAGCGGGAAGCTCTCAAAAGCAGTTCTTC
CASSSTYLAGSSQKQFF
>TRBD1|-|TRBJ1-5|TRBV19
TGTGCCAGTAGTATGGGGACAGGGGGCAATCAGCCCCAGCATTTT
CASSMGTGGNQPQHF
>-|-|TRBJ2-7|TRBV15
TGTGCCACCAGCAGAGATCGGTGGCAGGGGTCCTACGAGCAGTACTTC
CATSRDRWQGSYEQYF
>-|-|TRBJ2-2|TRBV6-6
TGTGCCAGCGCCCCCCGGGGGATTGGAACCGGGGAGCTGTTTTTT
CASAPRGIGTGELFF
>-|-|TRBJ1-4|TRBV30
TGTGCCTGGAGTCGAAGCCGGGAGGGTTATAATGAAAAACTGTTTTTT
CAWSRSREGYNEKLFF
>TRBD2|-|TRBJ2-7|TRBV4-2
TGTGCCAGCAGCCGAATCGGGACTAGCGGTTCCTACGAGCAGTACTTC
CASSRIGTSGSYEQYF
>TRBD1|-|TRBJ2-3|TRBV3-1/TRBV3-2
TGTGCCAGCAGCCCACAGGGGGATAGGGGAGATACGCAGTATTTT
CASSPQGDRGDTQYF
>-|-|TRBJ2-3|TRBV18
TGTGCCAGCTCACCATCCCGGTCCACAGATACGCAGTATTTT
CASSPSRSTDTQYF
>-|-|TRBJ1-4|TRBV11-2
TGTGCCAGCAGCTTAGGAGCGGGGGCCCTTGGGGAAAAACTGTTTTTT
CASSLGAGALGEKLFF
>-|-|TRBJ2-2|TRBV18
TGTGCCAGCTCACCAGACACCCCGAGGGCCGGGGAGCTGTTTTTT
CASSPDTPRAGELFF
>-|many|TRBJ2-1|TRBV7-9
TGTGCCAGCAGCGCGGCGAGGGAAGGCAATGAGCAGTTCTTC
CASSAAREGNEQFF
>TRBD1|-|TRBJ2-7|TRBV3-1/TRBV3-2
TGTGCCAGCAGTCCGACAGGGTTAAACTCCTACGAGCAGTACTTC
CASSPTGLNSYEQYF
>TRBD2|-|TRBJ2-1|TRBV9
TGTGCCAGCAGTGCGAGCGGGAGTGTATACAATGAGCAGTTCTTC
CASSASGSVYNEQFF
>TRBD1|-|TRBJ2-4|TRBV7-2
TGTGCCAGCAGCAACCGACAGGGGATGGGCAAAAACATTCAGTACTTC
CASSNRQGMGKNIQYF
>TRBD1|-|TRBJ1-2|TRBV15
TGTGCCACCAGCCCTATCGGACAGGGCTATGGCTACACCTTC
CATSPIGQGYGYTF
>-|-|TRBJ1-1|TRBV5-8
TGTGCCAGCAGCCTACAGGGCCAACTTAACACTGAAGCTTTCTTT
CASSLQGQLNTEAFF
>TRBD2|-|TRBJ2-5|TRBV7-2
TGTGCCAGCAGCTTTTACGGGAGGGGAGAGACCCAGTACTTC
CASSFYGRGETQYF
>TRBD1|-|TRBJ2-5|TRBV7-9
TGTGCCAGCAGCGTGACAGGGGGCGGGATCGAGACCCAGTACTTC
CASSVTGGGIETQYF
>-|-|TRBJ2-7|TRBV7-2
TGTGCCAGCAGCCCACCGGGGAGCATCATAACCTACGAGCAGTACTTC
CASSPPGSIITYEQYF
>TRBD1|-|TRBJ1-4|TRBV30
TGTGCCTGGGGCGACACAGGGGGCCCGACTAATGAAAAACTGTTTTTT
CAWGDTGGPTNEKLFF
>-|-|TRBJ1-1|TRBV18
TGTGCCAGCTCACCTGACAGGAAGAACACTGAAGCTTTCTTT
CASSPDRKNTEAFF
>-|-|TRBJ2-3|TRBV5-4
TGTGCCTGCCGGGAAGTTAGCACAGATACGCAGTATTTT
CACREVSTDTQYF
>-|once|TRBJ2-7|TRBV20-1
TGCAGTGCTAGTATCGGTAGCTCCTACGAGCAGTACTTC
CSASIGSSYEQYF
>TRBD2|-|TRBJ2-7|TRBV28
TGTGCCAGCAGTTTTTGGGGAGCGGGGGGCGGTCTCGAGCAGTACTTC
CASSFWGAGGGLEQYF
>TRBD1|-|TRBJ1-4|TRBV27
TGTGCCAGCCGCGGGCAGGGGGCGCTGGCTAATGAAAAACTGTTTTTT
CASRGQGALANEKLFF
>TRBD2|once|TRBJ2-5|TRBV7-8
TGTGCCAGCAGCTTCGGGCCGACTAGCGGGAGGGCCGGGGTGACCCAGTACTTC
CASSFGPTSGRAGVTQYF
>TRBD1|-|TRBJ2-1|TRBV27
TGTGCCAGCGCCACCGGGACAGGGGTCAACTACAATGAGCAGTTCTTC
CASATGTGVNYNEQFF
>-|-|TRBJ2-3|TRBV10-1
TGCGCCAGCAGTAGGCGGCATGCAGATACGCAGTATTTT
CASSRRHADTQYF
>-|-|TRBJ1-5|TRBV6-5
TGTGCCAGCAGTTATGCTATAAATCTGGCCCAGCATTTT
CASSYAINLAQHF
>TRBD2|once|TRBJ2-7|TRBV7-3
TGTGCCAGCAGCTTACAAGGGCGGGAGGATAAAGTGGAGCAGTACTTC
CASSLQGREDKVEQYF
>-|many|TRBJ1-5|TRBV12-3/TRBV12-4
TGTGCCAGCAGCTGGGGGGGTCAGCCCCAGCATTTT
CASSWGGQPQHF
>TRBD1|few|TRBJ2-1|TRBV27
TGTGCCAGCAGTTTCGACAGGGGAGGCAATGAGCAGTTCTTC
CASSFDRGGNEQFF
>-|-|TRBJ1-1|TRBV18
TGTGCCAGCTCACCACTCGAGGCCGGCACTGAAGCTTTCTTT
CASSPLEAGTEAFF
>-|-|TRBJ1-1|TRBV28
TGTGCCAGCAGCATTCAAGGTCGGGGAAACACTGAAGCTTTCTTT
CASSIQGRGNTEAFF
>TRBD2|-|TRBJ2-7|TRBV6-2/TRBV6-3
TGTGCCAGCAGTTACCCGAGCGGGAGCAGCTCCTACGAGCAGTACTTC
CASSYPSGSSSYEQYF
>-|-|TRBJ1-6|TRBV19
TGTGCCAGTAGTGTCCAGGGGAATTCACCCCTCCACTTT
CASSVQGNSPLHF
>-|-|TRBJ1-1|TRBV4-1
TGCGCCAGCAGCCGCAACACAGTGAACACTGAAGCTTTCTTT
CASSRNTVNTEAFF
>-|-|TRBJ2-2|TRBV10-3
TGTGCCATCAGTGACCGAAACAGGGTGTTCGGGGAGCTGTTTTTT
CAISDRNRVFGELFF
>TRBD2|once|TRBJ2-1|TRBV10-3
TGTGCCACCTTCAGGGAGGGTGAGCAGTTCTTC
CATFREGEQFF
>TRBD2|-|TRBJ2-1|TRBV6-2/TRBV6-3
TGTGCCAGCAGCCCTTCCGGGACTAGCAGCATTCATGAGCAGTTCTTC
CASSPSGTSSIHEQFF
>-|-|TRBJ2-1|TRBV10-2
TGCGCCACCCTTTCTTCAAACCCTCAGGGGCAGTTCTTC
CATLSSNPQGQFF
>-|-|TRBJ1-2|TRBV18
TGTGCCAGCTCACCGGAGGAGGGCTATGGCTACACCTTC
CASSPEEGYGYTF
>TRBD1|-|TRBJ1-3|TRBV2
TGTGCCAGCACCGACAGGGCTTCTGGAAACACCATATATTTT
CASTDRASGNTIYF
>-|-|TRBJ2-1|TRBV19
TGTGCCAGTAAGGGGGGGAAAATAAATGAGCAGTTCTTC
CASKGGKINEQFF
>-|-|TRBJ2-3|TRBV2
TGTGCCAGCAGGGCAGGGAGCACAGATACGCAGTATTTT
CASRAGSTDTQYF
>TRBD2|-|TRBJ2-7|TRBV18
TGTGCCAGCTCTCCACGAGCGGGGGTCTCTTCCTACGAGCAGTACTTC
CASSPRAGVSSYEQYF
>TRBD1|-|TRBJ1-2|TRBV6-1
TGTGCCAGCAGTGAGACAAACGCTGGGACAGGGGCCGCCTACACCTTC
CASSETNAGTGAAYTF
>TRBD1|-|TRBJ1-4|TRBV5-1
TGCGCCAGCAGCTTGGTTGGGACAGGGCCTAATGAAAAACTGTTTTTT
CASSLVGTGPNEKLFF
>TRBD2|-|TRBJ2-3|TRBV6-5
TGTGCCAGCCACGGTGGGAGGGTGGGGTCGGATACGCAGTATTTT
CASHGGRVGSDTQYF
>-|-|TRBJ1-2|TRBV5-6
TGTGCCAGCAGCTTGGATACGGGAAATAACTATGGCTACACCTTC
CASSLDTGNNYGYTF